Presented here are 31 T cell receptor beta chains from one specimen sequenced in a study of cytomegalovirus exposure and HLA in healthy donors. PCR used 60 Vbeta primers and 13 Jbeta primers. Profiling relied on immunoSEQ multiplex PCR, and the TCRdb table lists in-frame clones only, not all of them. The sample yields 98,000 or so clones, about 80% seen once. Sequencing used PBMCs. The receptor source for this set is a man aged 55 to 70 in good health and CMV-seropositive.

This sequence joins TRBV6-1 and TRBJ1-6, with TRBD1 identical over 7 bases. Germline values: CDR1 MNHNS, CDR2 SASEGT. Unmatched junction bases numbered 9, after V lost 6 bases and J lost 10 bases. The length of the CDR3 is 14 residues. CDR3 sequence reads: CASRPDRDRSPLHF. The CDR3 coding sequence is TGTGCCAGCAGACCCGACAGGGACCGATCACCCCTCCACTTT.

The rearrangement uses TRBV19 and TRBJ2-7, with TRBD1 matching over 7 bases. V lost 7 bases and J lost 7; bases outside the gene matches: 10. This CDR3 spans 13 amino acids. Germline-derived CDR1 and CDR2 are LNHDA and SQIVND (reference sequence). As DNA, the CDR3 is TGTGCCAGTAACTCGGGACAGCCGGGTGAGCAGTACTTC. Encoded protein: CASNSGQPGEQYF.

Here the CDR3 DNA reads TGTGCCAGCAGCTTCGGGCAGGGTGGTGAAAAACTGTTTTTT. Protein sequence: CASSFGQGGEKLFF. This sequence joins TRBV7-9 and TRBJ1-4, with D tentatively TRBD1 (5 bases). CDR3 length equals 14 residues. Germline V lookup: CDR1 SEHNR, CDR2 FQNEAQ (reference sequence). The V end was cut by 3 bases, the J end by 7 bases, with 12 bases between.

The chain combines TRBV18 with TRBJ2-7, with 9 nucleotides matching TRBD1. The germline V gene has CDR1 KGHSH and CDR2 LQKENI. This CDR3 contains 13 residues. V lost 4 bases, J lost 3 bases, and 1 base stayed unmatched. CDR3 amino acids: CASSQGQGYEQYF. DNA for the CDR3: TGTGCCAGCTCACAGGGACAGGGCTACGAGCAGTACTTC.

J is TRBJ2-7 and V is TRBV10-3; D ambiguous. With 0 bases removed from V and 3 bases from J, the gap between germline ends came to 6 bases. Germline lookup yields CDR1 ENHRY and CDR2 SYGVKD. The CDR3 is 13 residues long. The CDR3 spells CAISESNGYEQYF. DNA for the CDR3: TGTGCCATCAGTGAGTCGAACGGCTACGAGCAGTACTTC.

As for this clone: Germline is not matched at one junction end, which may reflect a read error. CDR3 coding DNA: TGTGCCAGTATATCATCGGGACAGATTATCTATCAGTCCCAGCATTTT. Protein product: CASISSGQIIYQSQHF. This chain uses TRBV28 with TRBJ1-5, with 7 bases aligning to TRBD1. Germline-derived CDR1 and CDR2 are MDHEN and SYDVKM. The CDR3 length is 16 residues.

This clone was detected only once. The chain couples TRBV12-5 to TRBJ1-2; TRBD1 matches at 8 bases. CDR1 is LGHNT and CDR2 is FRNRAP in the germline V gene. Losses at the gene ends were 6 bases for V and 4 bases for J; bases not matched to a gene: 13. The CDR3 runs 16 residues. The CDR3 DNA sequence: TGTGCTAGTGGCTCCTCTATCGGACAGGGCGCCTATGGCTACACCTTC. Its translation: CASGSSIGQGAYGYTF.

CDR3 sequence reads: CASSHEQGPGNTEAFF. The CDR3 region has the DNA TGCGCCAGCAGCCACGAACAGGGCCCAGGGAACACTGAAGCTTTCTTT. V is TRBV4-1 and J is TRBJ1-1, with D possibly matching TRBD1 (6 bases). Trimming removed 3 bases from V and 1 base from J, with 15 bases in between. Germline values: CDR1 MGHRA, CDR2 YSYEKL. This CDR3 comprises 16 residues.

This chain connects TRBV2 to TRBJ2-3; D gene unclear. Germline loops: CDR1 SNHLY, CDR2 FYNNEI. V lost 6 bases and J 2 bases, leaving 3 bases between the germline ends. The CDR3 extends over 11 amino acids. The CDR3 is CASSLTDTQYF. The CDR3, as DNA: TGTGCCAGCAGCCTCACAGATACGCAGTATTTT. Based on the CDR3 plus reference TRBV2 and TRBJ2-3, the full variable domain is EPEVTQTPSHQVTQMGQEVILRCVPISNHLYFYWYRQILGQKVEFLVSFYNNEISEKSEIFDDQFSVERPDGSNFTLKIRSTKLEDSAMYFCASSLTDTQYFGPGTRLTVL.

The chain carries TRBV6-6 and TRBJ1-1; the D gene is possibly TRBD1 (5 bases). Germline V gives CDR1 MNHNY, CDR2 SVGAGI (reference sequence). This CDR3 spans 13 amino acids. V was trimmed by 7 bases and J by 2 bases, leaving 11 bases between them. The CDR3 DNA reads TGTGCCAGCACCCACGGGGGAAACACTGAAGCTTTCTTT. Translating it yields CASTHGGNTEAFF.

The J gene is TRBJ1-2, the V gene TRBV19, with TRBD1 matching over 8 bases. CDR3 length: 18 residues. Per the germline V gene, CDR1 is LNHDA and CDR2 is SQIVND (reference sequence). V dropped 5 bases and J dropped 8; count of bases not matched to a gene: 22. CDR3 nucleotide sequence: TGTGCCAGTAGTCCCAGGCATAGGGGGTCGGCAGGGGGCGAGGGCTACACCTTC. Amino acid sequence: CASSPRHRGSAGGEGYTF.

This clone was seen a handful of times. The chain couples TRBV10-3 to TRBJ2-1, with 10 positions matching TRBD2. The trim removed 6 bases at V and 4 bases at J, leaving 3 bases unmatched. The length of the CDR3 is 14 residues. Germline assignment: CDR1 ENHRY and CDR2 SYGVKD. Here the CDR3 DNA reads TGTGCCATCAGGGGACTAGCGCAGTACAATGAGCAGTTCTTC. It is translated as CAIRGLAQYNEQFF.

A word on this clone: A read error may account for a junction end that differs from germline. Written as DNA, the CDR3 is TGTGCCAGCAGCCAGGGGGATGCTAGCACAGATACGCGGTATTTT. It codes for CASSQGDASTDTRYF. The gene calls are TRBV11-3 and TRBJ2-3, with 7 bases that match TRBD1. Germline V gene lookup returns CDR1 SGHNT and CDR2 YENEEA. The CDR3 runs 15 residues.

This chain uses TRBV7-9 with TRBJ1-1; a weak D match, TRBD1 (6 bases). The CDR3 consists of 13 residues. Trimming stripped 5 bases from V and 5 bases from J, with 12 bases between. Per germline, CDR1 SEHNR and CDR2 FQNEAQ (reference sequence). As DNA, the CDR3 is TGTGCCAGCAGCGCACAGGGAAATACTGAAGCTTTCTTT. Protein sequence: CASSAQGNTEAFF.

This CDR3 is CASSVVQGNQPQHF. Written as DNA, the CDR3 is TGTGCCAGCAGCGTAGTCCAGGGCAATCAGCCCCAGCATTTT. The chain has TRBV9 and TRBJ1-5; D gene uncertain. The CDR3 is 14 amino acids. V gave up 0 bases and J gave up 2 bases, with 6 bases separating them. CDR1 SGDLS and CDR2 YYNGEE come from the germline V gene. Drawing the rest from reference TRBV9 and TRBJ1-5, the complete variable domain is DSGVTQTPKHLITATGQRVTLRCSPRSGDLSVYWYQQSLDQGLQFLIQYYNGEERAKGNILERFSAQQFPDLHSELNLSSLELGDSALYFCASSVVQGNQPQHFGDGTRLSIL.

V usage is TRBV5-1 and J usage is TRBJ1-6; tentatively, D is TRBD1 (5 bases). Germline CDR1 SGHRS, CDR2 YFSETQ. The V gene lost 0 bases and the J gene lost 5 bases, with 6 bases spanning the gap. This CDR3 has 14 amino acids. This CDR3 reads CASSLGQNNSPLHF. CDR3 coding DNA: TGCGCCAGCAGCTTGGGACAGAATAATTCACCCCTCCACTTT. Full variable domain (rest looked up from reference TRBV5-1 and TRBJ1-6): KAGVTQTPRYLIKTRGQQVTLSCSPISGHRSVSWYQQTPGQGLQFLFEYFSETQRNKGNFPGRFSGRQFSNSRSEMNVSTLELGDSALYLCASSLGQNNSPLHFGNGTRLTVT.

The chain is built from TRBV5-6 and TRBJ2-7; TRBD1 matches 8 bases. The CDR3 is 14 residues long. The junction had 6 bases not matched to a gene; V was cut back by 4 bases and J by 3 bases. In germline, CDR1 is SGHDT, CDR2 YYEEEE. The CDR3 DNA sequence: TGTGCCAGCAGCGCCGGGACAGGATTCTACGAGCAGTACTTC. Translated, it gives CASSAGTGFYEQYF.

The V call is TRBV18, the J call TRBJ1-1; D uncertain. Between the trimmed V and J ends, which lost 6 bases and 1 base, there was a span of 12 bases. The CDR3 is 14 residues long. The germline gives CDR1 KGHSH, CDR2 LQKENI. CDR3 DNA: TGTGCCAGCTCCGTTCGGCGGGGGAACACTGAAGCTTTCTTT. Translation: CASSVRRGNTEAFF. The full variable domain, with the rest looked up from reference TRBV18 and TRBJ1-1, is NAGVMQNPRHLVRRRGQEARLRCSPMKGHSHVYWYRQLPEEGLKFMVYLQKENIIDESGMPKERFSAEFPKEGPSILRIQQVVRGDSAAYFCASSVRRGNTEAFFGQGTRLTVV.

This sequence joins TRBV18 and TRBJ2-1, with D possibly TRBD1 on 6 matching bases. Trimming took 4 bases from V and 5 from J, leaving 12 bases between them. Per germline, CDR1 KGHSH and CDR2 LQKENI. This CDR3 region has 14 residues. The CDR3 bases are TGTGCCAGCTCACAGTTCTCAGGGGACAATGAGCAGTTCTTC. Residues: CASSQFSGDNEQFF. Full variable domain (missing parts from reference TRBV18 and TRBJ2-1): NAGVMQNPRHLVRRRGQEARLRCSPMKGHSHVYWYRQLPEEGLKFMVYLQKENIIDESGMPKERFSAEFPKEGPSILRIQQVVRGDSAAYFCASSQFSGDNEQFFGPGTRLTVL.

The rearrangement links TRBV25-1 to TRBJ1-2; 9 bases match TRBD1. V was clipped by 5 bases and J by 6 bases; unmatched bases: 10. Germline V gene lookup returns CDR1 MGHDK and CDR2 SYGVNS. The CDR3 loop spans 15 amino acids. DNA of the CDR3: TGTGCCAGCAGTCCCTCCGGGACAGGGTCCGATGGCTACACCTTC. It codes for CASSPSGTGSDGYTF.

V usage is TRBV6-1 and J usage is TRBJ2-5, with D tentatively TRBD1 (5 bases). This CDR3 spans 14 amino acids. The germline V and J ends were trimmed by 2 bases and 5 bases, with 12 bases remaining between them. Germline CDR1 reads MNHNS; CDR2 reads SASEGT. CDR3 in DNA: TGTGCCAGCAGTGAAAGGGCAGGGCAGGAGACCCAGTACTTC. Amino acid sequence: CASSERAGQETQYF.

The chain uses TRBV7-3 and TRBJ2-2; D gene ambiguous. Germline V gene lookup returns CDR1 SGHTA and CDR2 FQGTGA. The CDR3 has 14 amino acids. V lost 6 bases, J lost 6 bases, and 14 bases lay in between. The CDR3 coding sequence is TGTGCCAGCAGTGAGACTTTGGGTGCCGGGGAGCTGTTTTTT. Its protein product is CASSETLGAGELFF.

V and J are TRBV7-6 and TRBJ1-1; no reliable D call. The CDR3 is 11 amino acids. CDR1 is SGHVS and CDR2 is FNYEAQ in the germline V gene. Trimming removed 5 bases from V and 6 bases from J, with 7 bases in between. The CDR3 loop is CASSLLSEAFF. In nucleotides, the CDR3 is TGTGCCAGCAGCCTATTGTCTGAAGCTTTCTTT.

The rearrangement joins TRBV6-5 to TRBJ1-2; a possible D gene is TRBD1 (5 bases). V was cut by 2 bases and J by 1 base, with 14 bases left in between. Germline CDR1 and CDR2: MNHEY and SVGAGI. This CDR3 is 16 amino acids long. CDR3 in amino acids: CASSYATTENNYGYTF. CDR3 sequence (DNA): TGTGCCAGCAGTTACGCAACGACAGAGAATAACTATGGCTACACCTTC.

This chain links TRBV5-5 with TRBJ2-7; 8 bases align to TRBD1. Trimming removed 5 bases from V and 7 bases from J; junction bases left unmatched: 8. Germline CDR1 SGHKS, CDR2 YYEKEE (reference sequence). CDR3 length: 13 amino acids. CDR3 coding DNA: TGTGCCAGCAGATCTACAGGGGGAAAAGAGCAGTACTTC. Its protein is CASRSTGGKEQYF.

The V and J genes are TRBV11-2 and TRBJ2-2; 9 nucleotides agree with TRBD1. Germline-derived CDR1 and CDR2 are SGHAT and FQNNGV. V lost 4 bases to trimming and J lost 8 bases; unmatched junction nucleotides: 8. CDR3 size: 15 residues. The CDR3 region is CASSSNRGRAGELFF. The DNA for the CDR3 is TGTGCCAGCAGCTCGAACAGGGGGCGAGCGGGGGAGCTGTTTTTT.

This chain connects TRBV5-4 to TRBJ2-3, with D perhaps TRBD2 (7 bases). V shed 0 bases and J shed 6 bases, with 8 bases lying between them. The CDR3 is 13 residues long. Germline assignment: CDR1 SGHNT and CDR2 YYREEE (reference sequence). CDR3 nucleotide sequence: TGTGCCAGCAGCTTGGCGGGGGGCGATACGCAGTATTTT. Its translation is CASSLAGGDTQYF.

The chain recombines TRBV5-1 with TRBJ2-2, with TRBD1 as a possible D gene (5 bases). The CDR3 spans 15 residues. From germline, CDR1 is SGHRS and CDR2 YFSETQ. Deletions cut 0 bases from V and 4 bases from J, with 10 bases between. This CDR3 is CASSLGGQGTGELFF. In DNA form, the CDR3 reads TGCGCCAGCAGCTTGGGCGGCCAGGGCACCGGGGAGCTGTTTTTT.

The rearrangement uses TRBV7-9 and TRBJ2-3; 9 positions match TRBD2. The CDR3 has 16 residues. J gave up 3 bases and V 3 bases, and 7 bases lay outside the gene matches. Germline CDR1 is SEHNR and CDR2 is FQNEAQ (reference sequence). The CDR3 loop reads CASSLGIAGATDTQYF. In DNA form, the CDR3 reads TGTGCCAGCAGCTTGGGAATAGCGGGAGCTACAGATACGCAGTATTTT.

The V call is TRBV9, the J call TRBJ2-1; the match to TRBD2 covers 8 bases. V was pared by 3 bases and J by 7 bases, with 3 bases of the junction left unmatched. The CDR3 runs to 13 residues. Germline values: CDR1 SGDLS, CDR2 YYNGEE. The CDR3 nucleotides read TGTGCCAGCAGCGCGACTAGCGTTAATGAGCAGTTCTTC. This gives the protein CASSATSVNEQFF.

This clone was seen more than once but under ten times. The chain links TRBV4-3 to TRBJ1-4, with a possible D match to TRBD1 (5 bases). The CDR3 runs 16 residues. The V and J ends lost 1 base and 7 bases respectively, with 16 bases between them. The V gene's germline CDR1 is LGHNA and CDR2 YSLEER. The CDR3 loop is CASSQGGLRGGEKLFF. As DNA, the CDR3 is TGCGCCAGCAGCCAAGGGGGACTACGGGGTGGTGAAAAACTGTTTTTT.